These T cell receptor beta chains were read from a single sample in a study of control samples from healthy donors and cancer patients. The data were produced by immunoSEQ multiplex PCR, yet TCRdb's version contains in-frame clones alone and is incomplete. The table shows about 150,000 clones, with over 85% occurring only once. Sequencing was performed on blood. Receptors were obtained from a man between 18 and 29 years old in good health. CDR3s include the opening cysteine and the closing phenylalanine or tryptophan. D genes are given only for firm matches. Clone size, where shown, is once, few, many, or a class for clones that have expanded.

.	TRBV5-6	11	TRBJ2-2	.	CASSRTGELFF	TGTGCCAGCAGCCGCACCGGGGAGCTGTTTTTT
.	TRBV28	14	TRBJ2-3	.	CASSSGVRPPTQYF	TGTGCCAGCAGTTCAGGGGTGCGGCCCCCCACGCAGTATTTT
.	TRBV7-9	15	TRBJ2-7	.	CASSLAGGTSYEQYF	TGTGCCAGCAGCTTAGCGGGGGGCACCTCCTACGAGCAGTACTTC
.	TRBV5-1	14	TRBJ2-7	.	CASSLWDLRGEQYF	TGCGCCAGCAGCTTGTGGGACTTAAGGGGCGAGCAGTACTTC
.	TRBV7-2	13	TRBJ1-2	.	CASSWAPGNGYTF	TGTGCCAGCAGCTGGGCCCCGGGGAACGGCTACACCTTC
.	TRBV11-2	14	TRBJ2-4	.	CASSLAIAGVIQYF	TGTGCCAGCAGCTTAGCCATCGCAGGGGTTATTCAGTACTTC
.	TRBV7-8	16	TRBJ2-7	TRBD2	CASSLGTSGSIYEQYF	TGTGCCAGCAGCTTAGGGACTAGCGGGAGTATTTACGAGCAGTACTTC
.	TRBV7-2	16	TRBJ2-3	TRBD2	CASSLKREARTDTQYF	TGTGCCAGCAGCTTAAAGCGGGAGGCAAGGACAGATACGCAGTATTTT
.	TRBV5-1	15	TRBJ2-3	TRBD1	CASSVGDRSTDTQYF	TGCGCCAGCAGCGTGGGGGACAGGAGCACAGATACGCAGTATTTT
.	TRBV6-6	11	TRBJ2-1	.	CASRQTGREFF	TGTGCCAGCAGACAAACAGGGAGGGAGTTCTTC
.	TRBV6-2/TRBV6-3	13	TRBJ2-7	.	CASSGTVPYEQYF	TGTGCCAGCAGTGGGACGGTTCCCTACGAGCAGTACTTC
once	TRBV19	16	TRBJ2-2	TRBD1	CASSPWTGTNTGELFF	TGTGCCAGTAGTCCCTGGACAGGCACCAACACCGGGGAGCTGTTTTTT
.	TRBV19	16	TRBJ1-2	TRBD1	CASSTRDSRSNYGYTF	TGTGCCAGTAGTACCCGGGACAGTCGATCTAACTATGGCTACACCTTC
.	TRBV7-2	12	TRBJ1-2	.	CASSFFSQGYTF	TGTGCCAGCAGCTTCTTCAGTCAGGGCTACACCTTC
.	TRBV28	14	TRBJ1-2	.	CASSLGPGHYGYTF	TGTGCCAGCAGTTTGGGGCCGGGACACTATGGCTACACCTTC
.	TRBV4-2	16	TRBJ2-5	.	CASSQEVGTRQETQYF	TGTGCCAGCAGCCAAGAGGTTGGGACGCGACAAGAGACCCAGTACTTC
.	TRBV7-9	16	TRBJ2-5	.	CASSSPGGPGLETQYF	TGTGCCAGCAGCTCGCCAGGTGGCCCTGGGCTAGAGACCCAGTACTTC
.	TRBV5-8	15	TRBJ1-4	.	CASSFGPGGGEKLFF	TGTGCCAGCAGCTTTGGACCGGGCGGTGGAGAAAAACTGTTTTTT
.	TRBV6-5	14	TRBJ2-2	TRBD1	CASPGQGSTGELFF	TGTGCCAGCCCGGGACAGGGTTCGACCGGGGAGCTGTTTTTT
once	TRBV30	14	TRBJ1-1	TRBD1	CAWAPGQGGSRAFF	TGTGCCTGGGCCCCGGGACAGGGTGGCAGTAGGGCTTTCTTT
.	TRBV11-2	13	TRBJ1-2	.	CASSFTGRGGYTF	TGTGCCAGCAGCTTTACGGGGAGGGGTGGCTACACCTTC
.	TRBV4-1	18	TRBJ2-1	TRBD2	CASSQTGLAVSSYNEQFF	TGCGCCAGCAGCCAAACTGGACTAGCGGTGAGCTCCTACAATGAGCAGTTCTTC
.	TRBV27	14	TRBJ2-1	TRBD2	CASSPGLAGVEQFF	TGTGCCAGCAGCCCGGGACTAGCGGGAGTTGAGCAGTTCTTC
.	TRBV21-1	15	TRBJ1-5	.	CASEDSQGRNQPQHF	TGTGCCAGCGAGGACAGCCAAGGGCGCAATCAGCCCCAGCATTTT
.	TRBV2	18	TRBJ2-1	TRBD2	CASSELGGRANSYNEQFF	TGTGCCAGCAGTGAGTTGGGCGGGAGGGCCAATTCCTACAATGAGCAGTTCTTC
.	TRBV7-8	12	TRBJ1-6	.	CASSLGTMPLHF	TGTGCCAGCAGCCTCGGCACTATGCCCCTCCACTTT
.	TRBV5-1	15	TRBJ1-6	.	CASSSDTLGNSPLHF	TGCGCCAGCAGCAGCGACACTTTGGGCAATTCACCCCTCCACTTT
.	TRBV7-8	14	TRBJ2-3	.	CASLPRRTTDTQYF	TGTGCCAGTCTCCCCCGCAGGACCACAGATACGCAGTATTTT
.	TRBV24-1	19	TRBJ2-1	.	CATSDLSREGVSRDNEQFF	TGTGCCACCAGTGATTTGTCGAGGGAGGGGGTAAGTCGGGACAATGAGCAGTTCTTC
.	TRBV6-5	13	TRBJ2-1	.	CASSRTQFNEQFF	TGTGCCAGCAGTAGGACCCAGTTCAATGAGCAGTTCTTC
.	TRBV28	16	TRBJ1-4	.	CASSSGGTWANEKLFF	TGTGCCAGCAGTTCGGGGGGGACTTGGGCTAATGAAAAACTGTTTTTT
.	TRBV15	16	TRBJ1-3	.	CATSREEGIPGNTIYF	TGTGCCACCAGCAGAGAAGAGGGGATTCCTGGAAACACCATATATTTT
many	TRBV5-1	14	TRBJ1-4	.	CASSLQEGNEKLFF	TGCGCCAGCAGCTTGCAGGAAGGAAACGAAAAACTGTTTTTT
.	TRBV29-1	13	TRBJ2-5	TRBD2	CSVEAVAGSPQYF	TGCAGCGTTGAAGCAGTAGCGGGAAGTCCCCAGTACTTC
.	TRBV11-3	13	TRBJ2-7	TRBD2	CASSSRLAGEQYF	TGTGCCAGCAGCTCGAGACTAGCCGGTGAGCAGTACTTC
.	TRBV4-1	14	TRBJ2-1	.	CASSQETGRNEQFF	TGCGCCAGCAGCCAAGAGACAGGACGCAATGAGCAGTTCTTC
.	TRBV6-5	16	TRBJ2-1	.	CASSYGSGSSYNEQFF	TGTGCCAGCAGTTACGGGTCAGGGAGCTCCTACAATGAGCAGTTCTTC
once	TRBV5-4	17	TRBJ2-5	.	CASSLDPTGLIKETQYF	TGTGCCAGCAGCCTAGATCCCACGGGACTCATAAAAGAGACCCAGTACTTC
.	TRBV19	13	TRBJ1-5	.	CASTSTEHQPQHF	TGTGCCAGTACCTCGACGGAGCATCAGCCCCAGCATTTT
.	TRBV15	17	TRBJ2-7	TRBD2	CATSRGLAGGFPYEQYF	TGTGCCACCAGCAGGGGACTAGCGGGAGGTTTCCCCTACGAGCAGTACTTC
.	TRBV6-5	14	TRBJ1-2	TRBD1	CASRSDRGIDGYTF	TGTGCCAGCAGATCCGACAGGGGGATCGATGGCTACACCTTC
once	TRBV5-6	13	TRBJ1-2	.	CASSFGASGGYTF	TGTGCCAGCAGCTTTGGGGCCTCGGGGGGCTACACCTTC
.	TRBV5-1	15	TRBJ2-1	TRBD2	CASSLTSGTLNEQFF	TGCGCCAGCAGCTTGACTAGCGGGACTTTAAATGAGCAGTTCTTC
.	TRBV29-1	11	TRBJ1-2	.	CSAVGGDGYTF	TGCAGCGCCGTCGGGGGGGATGGCTACACCTTC
.	TRBV28	15	TRBJ1-5	TRBD1	CASRTGGRLDQPQHF	TGTGCCAGCAGAACAGGGGGTCGTTTGGATCAGCCCCAGCATTTT
once	TRBV9	17	TRBJ2-2	.	CASSVKTTQANTGELFF	TGTGCCAGCAGCGTCAAAACAACACAAGCGAACACCGGGGAGCTGTTTTTT
.	TRBV28	13	TRBJ1-1	.	CASSNGQGPRAFF	TGTGCCAGCAGTAACGGACAAGGTCCTAGAGCTTTCTTT
once	TRBV5-6	14	TRBJ1-2	.	CASSLGLGRNGYTF	TGTGCCAGCAGCCTGGGTTTGGGGAGGAATGGCTACACCTTC
.	TRBV5-1	14	TRBJ1-1	TRBD1	CASSMTGGLTEAFF	TGCGCCAGCAGCATGACAGGGGGCCTCACTGAAGCTTTCTTT
.	TRBV5-1	17	TRBJ2-7	TRBD2	CASSLRTSGDLSYEQYF	TGCGCCAGCAGCCTGAGGACTAGCGGGGACCTATCCTACGAGCAGTACTTC
once	TRBV23-1	15	TRBJ1-5	.	CASRRHRVGNQPQHF	TGCGCCAGCAGACGGCACAGGGTAGGAAATCAGCCCCAGCATTTT
.	TRBV19	13	TRBJ2-7	.	CASSITGSYEQYF	TGTGCCAGTAGTATTACAGGGTCCTACGAGCAGTACTTC
.	TRBV19	17	TRBJ2-1	TRBD2	CASSITGTSGIYNEQFF	TGTGCCAGTAGTATAACGGGGACTAGCGGGATCTACAATGAGCAGTTCTTC
.	TRBV13	17	TRBJ2-7	.	CASSLTLPGTEPYEQYF	TGTGCCAGCAGCTTAACCCTTCCCGGGACGGAGCCCTACGAGCAGTACTTC